Sequencing of this T cell receptor beta chain was carried out in a study of blood T cell repertoires in COVID-19. V lost 5 bases and J 11 bases, leaving 13 bases between the germline ends. The CDR3 covers 12 residues. The germline V gene encodes CDR1 SEHNR and CDR2 FQNEAQ (reference sequence). Method: immunoSEQ multiplex PCR; TCRdb's copy keeps in-frame clones and lacks some. The sample shows about 150,000 clones, roughly 91% of them seen only once. The chain is built from TRBV7-9 and TRBJ1-5, with D possibly matching TRBD1 (5 bases). Material: peripheral blood. This clonotype was obtained from a man aged 50-59 years who had recovered from COVID-19. The CDR3 nucleotides read TGTGCCAGCAGCCCCGACAGCATGGCCCAGCATTTT. Its translation: CASSPDSMAQHF. The complete variable domain, with remaining parts taken from reference TRBV7-9 and TRBJ1-5, reads DTGVSQNPRHKITKRGQNVTFRCDPISEHNRLYWYRQTLGQGPEFLTYFQNEAQLEKSRLLSDRFSAERPKGSFSTLEIQRTEQGDSAMYLCASSPDSMAQHFGDGTRLSIL.